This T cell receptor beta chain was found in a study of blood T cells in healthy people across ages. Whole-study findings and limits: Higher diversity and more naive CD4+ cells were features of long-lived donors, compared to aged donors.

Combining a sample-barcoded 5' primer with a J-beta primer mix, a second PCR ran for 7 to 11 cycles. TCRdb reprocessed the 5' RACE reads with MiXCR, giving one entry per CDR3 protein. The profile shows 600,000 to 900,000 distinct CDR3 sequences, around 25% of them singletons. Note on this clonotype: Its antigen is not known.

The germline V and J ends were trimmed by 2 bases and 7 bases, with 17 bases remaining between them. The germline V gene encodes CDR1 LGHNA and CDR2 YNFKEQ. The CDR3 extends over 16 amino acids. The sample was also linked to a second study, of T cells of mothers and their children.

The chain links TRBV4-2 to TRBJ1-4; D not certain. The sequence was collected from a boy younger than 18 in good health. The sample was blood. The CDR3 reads CASSQSPGYGGEKLFF. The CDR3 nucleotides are TGTGCCAGCAGCCAATCTCCCGGGTATGGTGGTGAAAAACTGTTTTTT.